This T cell receptor (beta chain) was observed in a study of T cell responses to AZD1222 COVID-19 vaccine. The assay was immunoSEQ multiplex PCR, and TCRdb's table has in-frame clones only and misses some. Of about 64,000 clones in the sample, around nine tenths were seen once. Study-wide findings and caveats: Repertoires were obtained solely post-peak T cell response. It should be noted that donors were predominantly white British and more often female, and clonal diversity was possibly underestimated. The study found Spike-specific TCR breadth and depth rose after two AZD1222 doses. The study found vaccine-associated CD4 TCRs spanning spike, dominant at 160-218 and 743-854.

A remark on this clone: Its antigen is unidentified.

CDR1 and CDR2 from the germline V gene are ENHRY and SYGVKD. The CDR3 sequence is 16 residues long. V shed 0 bases and J shed 2 bases, with 13 bases lying between them. The chain recombines TRBV10-3 with TRBJ1-1; D is unresolved. This clonotype originated in an adult who received the MenACWY meningococcal vaccine as a control. This specimen was peripheral blood, taken 28 days after the second dose of the MenACWY control vaccine. The CDR3 region is CAISESMSQPNTEAFF. The CDR3 DNA follows: TGTGCCATCAGTGAGTCGATGTCACAGCCTAACACTGAAGCTTTCTTT.